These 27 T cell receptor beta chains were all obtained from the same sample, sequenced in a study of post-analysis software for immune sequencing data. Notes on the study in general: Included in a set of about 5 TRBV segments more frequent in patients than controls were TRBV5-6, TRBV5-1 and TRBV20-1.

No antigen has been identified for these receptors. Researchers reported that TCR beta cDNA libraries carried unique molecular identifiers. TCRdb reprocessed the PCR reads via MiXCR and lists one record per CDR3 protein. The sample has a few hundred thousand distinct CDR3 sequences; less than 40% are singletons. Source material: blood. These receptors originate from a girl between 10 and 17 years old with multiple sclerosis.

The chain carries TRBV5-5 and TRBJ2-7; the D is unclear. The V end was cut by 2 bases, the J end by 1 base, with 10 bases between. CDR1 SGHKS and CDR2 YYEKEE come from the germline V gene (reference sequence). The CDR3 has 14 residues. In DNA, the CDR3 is TGTGCCAGCAGCTTTGTGTTGGGATCCTACGAGCAGTACTTC. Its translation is CASSFVLGSYEQYF.

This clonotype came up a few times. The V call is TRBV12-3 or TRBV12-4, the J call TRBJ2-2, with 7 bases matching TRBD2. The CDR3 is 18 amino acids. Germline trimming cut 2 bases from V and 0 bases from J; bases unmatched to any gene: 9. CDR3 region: CASSLPVGLAANTGELFF. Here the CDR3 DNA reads TGTGCCAGCAGTTTACCCGTCGGGCTAGCGGCGAACACCGGGGAGCTGTTTTTT.

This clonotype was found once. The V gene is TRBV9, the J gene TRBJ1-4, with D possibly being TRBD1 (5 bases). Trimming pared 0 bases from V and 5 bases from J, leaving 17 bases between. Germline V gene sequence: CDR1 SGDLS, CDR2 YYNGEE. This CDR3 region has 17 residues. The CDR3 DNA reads TGTGCCAGCAGCGTAGCTCAGGGACCGAGCGTAAATGAAAAACTGTTTTTT. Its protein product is CASSVAQGPSVNEKLFF.

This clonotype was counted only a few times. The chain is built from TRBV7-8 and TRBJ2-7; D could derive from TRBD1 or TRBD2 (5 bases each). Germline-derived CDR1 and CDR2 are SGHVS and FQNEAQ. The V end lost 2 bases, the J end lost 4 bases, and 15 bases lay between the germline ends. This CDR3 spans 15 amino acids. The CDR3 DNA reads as TGTGCCAGCAGCTTAAGGGACGCCTGGGGATACGAGCAGTACTTC. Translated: CASSLRDAWGYEQYF.

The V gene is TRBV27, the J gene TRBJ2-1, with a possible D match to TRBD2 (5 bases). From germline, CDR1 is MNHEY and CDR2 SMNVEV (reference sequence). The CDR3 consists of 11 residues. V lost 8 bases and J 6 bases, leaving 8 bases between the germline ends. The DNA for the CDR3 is TGTGCCAGCCACGAGGGCAATGAGCAGTTCTTC. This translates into CASHEGNEQFF.

The CDR3 DNA sequence: TGTGCCAGCAGTCCGAGACAGGGCGATAGCACAGATACGCAGTATTTT. It translates to CASSPRQGDSTDTQYF. V usage is TRBV6-5 and J usage is TRBJ2-3; 7 positions match TRBD1. CDR1 and CDR2 from the germline V gene are MNHEY and SVGAGI. With V trimmed by 5 bases and J by 0 bases, 8 bases remained unmatched. This CDR3 has 16 residues.

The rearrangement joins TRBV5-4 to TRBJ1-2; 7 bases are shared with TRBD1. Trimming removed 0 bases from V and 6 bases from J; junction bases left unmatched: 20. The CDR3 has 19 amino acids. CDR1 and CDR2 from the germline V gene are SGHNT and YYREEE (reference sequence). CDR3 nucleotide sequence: TGTGCCAGCAGCTTGGATGGACCCGCGGGGACAGCCCTCGAGGATGGCTACACCTTC. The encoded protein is CASSLDGPAGTALEDGYTF.

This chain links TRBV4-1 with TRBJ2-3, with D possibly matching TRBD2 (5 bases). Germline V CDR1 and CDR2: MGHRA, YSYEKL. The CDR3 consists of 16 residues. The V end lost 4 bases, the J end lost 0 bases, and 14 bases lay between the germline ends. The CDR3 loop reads CASSLGSGESTDTQYF. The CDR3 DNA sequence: TGCGCCAGCAGCCTTGGTAGTGGGGAGAGCACAGATACGCAGTATTTT.

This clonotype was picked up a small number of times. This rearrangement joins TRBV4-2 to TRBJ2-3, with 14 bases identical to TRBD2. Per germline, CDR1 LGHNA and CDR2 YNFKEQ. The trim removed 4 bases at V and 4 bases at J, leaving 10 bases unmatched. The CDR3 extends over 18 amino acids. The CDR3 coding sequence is TGTGCCAGCAGCCCGACTAGCGGGGGGGCCGAGGGAGCAGATACGCAGTATTTT. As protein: CASSPTSGGAEGADTQYF.

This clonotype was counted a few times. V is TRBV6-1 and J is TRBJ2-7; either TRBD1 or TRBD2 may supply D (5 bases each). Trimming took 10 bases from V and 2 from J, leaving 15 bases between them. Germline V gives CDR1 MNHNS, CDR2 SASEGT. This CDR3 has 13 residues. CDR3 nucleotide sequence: TGTGCCACCGGTCGGGACGGAACCTACGAGCAGTACTTC. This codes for CATGRDGTYEQYF.

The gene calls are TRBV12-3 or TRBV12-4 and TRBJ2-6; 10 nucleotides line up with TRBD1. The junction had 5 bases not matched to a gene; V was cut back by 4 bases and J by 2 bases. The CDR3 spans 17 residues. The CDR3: CASSSVTGGTGANVLTF. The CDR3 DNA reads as TGTGCCAGCAGTTCAGTGACAGGGGGCACTGGGGCCAACGTCCTGACTTTC.

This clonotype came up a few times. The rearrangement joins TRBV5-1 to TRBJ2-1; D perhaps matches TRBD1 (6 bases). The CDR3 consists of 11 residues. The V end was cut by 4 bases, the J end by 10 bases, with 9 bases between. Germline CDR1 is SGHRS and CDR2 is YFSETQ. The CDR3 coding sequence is TGCGCCAGCAGCCAAGGGACAGAGCAGTTCTTC. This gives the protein CASSQGTEQFF.

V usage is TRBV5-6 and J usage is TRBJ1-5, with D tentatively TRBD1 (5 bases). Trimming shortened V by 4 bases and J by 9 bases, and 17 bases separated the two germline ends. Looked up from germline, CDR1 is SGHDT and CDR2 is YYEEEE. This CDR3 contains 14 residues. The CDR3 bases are TGTGCCAGCAGCATGATTGGGGCCGCGGGGCCCCAGCATTTT. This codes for CASSMIGAAGPQHF.

The DNA of the CDR3 is TGCGCCAGCAGCCCGGGGGGGACTAACTACGAGCAGTACTTC. Protein product: CASSPGGTNYEQYF. The rearrangement joins TRBV5-1 to TRBJ2-7; TRBD2 aligns across 8 bases. This CDR3 contains 14 residues. In germline, CDR1 is SGHRS, CDR2 YFSETQ. V shed 4 bases, J shed 3 bases, and the junction held 6 bases outside the gene matches.

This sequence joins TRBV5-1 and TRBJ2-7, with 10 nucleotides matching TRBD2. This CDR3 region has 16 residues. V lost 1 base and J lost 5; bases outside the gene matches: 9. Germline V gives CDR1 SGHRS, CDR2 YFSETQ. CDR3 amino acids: CASSLTSGEAYDEQYF. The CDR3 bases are TGCGCCAGCAGCTTGACTAGCGGGGAGGCCTATGACGAGCAGTACTTC.

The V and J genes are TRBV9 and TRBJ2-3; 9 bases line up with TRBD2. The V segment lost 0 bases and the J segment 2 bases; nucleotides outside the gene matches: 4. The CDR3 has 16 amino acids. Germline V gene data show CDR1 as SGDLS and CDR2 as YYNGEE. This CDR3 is CASSVGASGITDTQYF. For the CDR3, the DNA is TGTGCCAGCAGCGTAGGGGCTAGCGGGATCACAGATACGCAGTATTTT.

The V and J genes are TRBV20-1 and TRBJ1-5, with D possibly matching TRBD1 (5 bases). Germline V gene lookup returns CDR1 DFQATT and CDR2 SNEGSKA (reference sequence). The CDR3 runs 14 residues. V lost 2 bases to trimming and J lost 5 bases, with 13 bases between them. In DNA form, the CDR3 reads TGCAGTGCTAGATCGGCGGGGGGTGATCAGCCCCAGCATTTT. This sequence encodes CSARSAGGDQPQHF.

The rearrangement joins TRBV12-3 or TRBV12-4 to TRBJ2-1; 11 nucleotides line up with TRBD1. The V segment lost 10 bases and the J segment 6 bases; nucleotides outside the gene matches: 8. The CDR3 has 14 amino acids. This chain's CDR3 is CATFPGTGGNEQFF. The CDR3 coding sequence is TGTGCCACTTTTCCCGGGACAGGGGGCAATGAGCAGTTCTTC.

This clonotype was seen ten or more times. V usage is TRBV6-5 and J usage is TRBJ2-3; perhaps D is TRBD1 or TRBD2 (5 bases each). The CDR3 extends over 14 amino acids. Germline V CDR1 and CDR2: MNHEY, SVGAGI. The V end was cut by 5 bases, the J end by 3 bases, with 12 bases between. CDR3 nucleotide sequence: TGTGCCAGCAGTCCGGGACCCCGAACAGATACGCAGTATTTT. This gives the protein CASSPGPRTDTQYF.

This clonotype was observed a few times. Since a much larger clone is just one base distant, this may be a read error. The CDR3 sequence is CASSSGGAGGEKRFF. CDR3 sequence (DNA): TGTGCCAGCAGCTCCGGGGGGGCCGGCGGGGAAAAACGGTTTTTT. The chain is built from TRBV7-2 and TRBJ1-4, with a tentative D call TRBD1 (6 bases). Germline V gene data show CDR1 as SGHTA and CDR2 as FQGNSA. This CDR3 spans 15 amino acids.

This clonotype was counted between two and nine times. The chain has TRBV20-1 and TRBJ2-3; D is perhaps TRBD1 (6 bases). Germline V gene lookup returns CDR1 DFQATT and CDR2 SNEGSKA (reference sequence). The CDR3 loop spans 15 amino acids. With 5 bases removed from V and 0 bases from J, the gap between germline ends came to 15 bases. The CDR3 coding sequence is TGCAGTGCTGCCCAGGGGTGGCCTAGCACAGATACGCAGTATTTT. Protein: CSAAQGWPSTDTQYF.

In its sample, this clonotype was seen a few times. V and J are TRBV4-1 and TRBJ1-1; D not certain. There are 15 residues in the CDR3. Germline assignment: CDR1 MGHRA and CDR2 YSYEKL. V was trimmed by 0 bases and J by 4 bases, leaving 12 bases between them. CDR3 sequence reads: CASSQDPDPSTEAFF. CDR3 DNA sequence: TGCGCCAGCAGCCAAGACCCAGACCCGAGCACTGAAGCTTTCTTT.

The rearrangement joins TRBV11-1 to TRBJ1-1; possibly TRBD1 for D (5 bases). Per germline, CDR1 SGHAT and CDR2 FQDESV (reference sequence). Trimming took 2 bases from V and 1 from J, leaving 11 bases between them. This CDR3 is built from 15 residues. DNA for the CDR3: TGTGCCAGCAGCTTACCTGGACACCCGAACACTGAAGCTTTCTTT. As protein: CASSLPGHPNTEAFF.

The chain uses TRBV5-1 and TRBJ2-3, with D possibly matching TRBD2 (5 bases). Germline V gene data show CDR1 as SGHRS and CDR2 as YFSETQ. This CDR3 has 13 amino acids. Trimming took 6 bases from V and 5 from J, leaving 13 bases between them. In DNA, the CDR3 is TGCGCCAGCAACCTCGACGGGGTAGATACGCAGTATTTT. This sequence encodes CASNLDGVDTQYF.

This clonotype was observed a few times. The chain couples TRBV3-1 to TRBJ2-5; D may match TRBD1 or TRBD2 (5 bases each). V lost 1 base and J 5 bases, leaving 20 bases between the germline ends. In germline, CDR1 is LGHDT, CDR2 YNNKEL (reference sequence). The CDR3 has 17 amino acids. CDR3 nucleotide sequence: TGTGCCAGCAGCCAAGGGATACCGGGACCATGGGGGGAGACCCAGTACTTC. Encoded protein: CASSQGIPGPWGETQYF.

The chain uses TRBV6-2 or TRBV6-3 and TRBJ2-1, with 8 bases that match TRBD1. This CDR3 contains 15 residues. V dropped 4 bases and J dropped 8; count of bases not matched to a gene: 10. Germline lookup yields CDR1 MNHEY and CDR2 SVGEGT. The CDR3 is CASSFSRGLVDEQFF. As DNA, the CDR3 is TGTGCCAGCAGTTTTTCCAGGGGGCTAGTGGATGAGCAGTTCTTC.

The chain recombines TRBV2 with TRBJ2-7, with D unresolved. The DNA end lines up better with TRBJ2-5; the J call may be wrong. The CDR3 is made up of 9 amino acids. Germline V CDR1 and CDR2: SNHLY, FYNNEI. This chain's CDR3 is CASRETQYF. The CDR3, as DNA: TGTGCCAGCAGGGAGACCCAGTACTTC.